The TCR beta chain described here comes from a study of CD8+ T cells in alopecia areata. Findings and limits, study-wide: Many expanded lesional clones remained in scalp and blood on tofacitinib. Unlike in mice, where it was clearer, TCR sharing across patients was less clear, possibly HLA-related.

This CDR3 contains 17 residues. V was clipped by 5 bases and J by 2 bases; unmatched bases: 11. Germline-derived CDR1 and CDR2 are MGHDK and SYGVNS. On this clone itself: Its specificity is unknown.

The treatment was: oral pan-JAK inhibitor, 5-10 mg twice daily. PBMCs yielded sorted CD4+ and CD8+ T cells. As the sequencing template, cDNA was produced by extracting RNA and reverse transcribing it. Libraries were prepared by immunoSEQ multiplex PCR; TCRdb keeps only in-frame clonotypes and omits some of them. The top ten hold 13% of the sample, which has about 140,000 clones, around 83% seen once. The source of this sequence is a human donor with alopecia areata. This chain joins TRBV25-1 and TRBJ2-5, with 10 bases matching TRBD2. Sequencing was performed on CD8+ T cells sorted from blood, taken at week 4, from a patient treated with tofacitinib. CDR3 sequence: CASSFPLSTSGQETQYF. In DNA form, the CDR3 reads TGTGCCAGCAGTTTTCCTCTCTCGACTAGCGGGCAAGAGACCCAGTACTTC.